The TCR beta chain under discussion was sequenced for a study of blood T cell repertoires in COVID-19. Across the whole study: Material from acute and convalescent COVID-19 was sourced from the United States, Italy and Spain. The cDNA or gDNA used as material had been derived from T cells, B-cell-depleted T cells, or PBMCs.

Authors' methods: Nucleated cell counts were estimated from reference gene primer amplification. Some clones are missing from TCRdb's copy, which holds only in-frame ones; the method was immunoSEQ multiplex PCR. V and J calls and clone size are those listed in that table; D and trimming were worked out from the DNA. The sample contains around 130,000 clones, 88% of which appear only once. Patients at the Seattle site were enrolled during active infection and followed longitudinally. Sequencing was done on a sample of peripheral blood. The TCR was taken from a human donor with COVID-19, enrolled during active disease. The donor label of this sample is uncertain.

The CDR3 nucleotides read TGTGCCAGCAGCGCCCAAGGGACAGGGGGTGGCTACACCTTC. The encoded protein is CASSAQGTGGGYTF. V and J are TRBV11-2 and TRBJ1-2; 11 bases line up with TRBD1. This CDR3 region has 14 residues. The V segment lost 5 bases and the J segment 7 bases; nucleotides outside the gene matches: 6. The V gene's germline CDR1 is SGHAT and CDR2 FQNNGV.